The present T cell receptor (beta chain) was sequenced within a study of T cells in tumors after PD-1 blockade. This table comes from immunoSEQ multiplex PCR, and its TCRdb copy is limited to in-frame clones, with some not included. The repertoire holds 20,000 to 30,000 clones, with roughly 80% as singletons. Losses at the gene ends were 4 bases for V and 12 bases for J; bases not matched to a gene: 13. The CDR3 totals 14 residues. Per germline, CDR1 SNHLY and CDR2 FYNNEI. Sequences were derived from PBMCs, sampled after anti-PD-1 treatment. The genes are TRBV2 and TRBJ2-7; TRBD1 aligns across 9 bases. This receptor was taken from a human donor with basal cell carcinoma. CDR3 sequence (DNA): TGTGCCAGCAGTGCGTTGGGACAGGGAGAATTTCTGTACTTC. This encodes CASSALGQGEFLYF.